This is a list of T cell receptor beta chains from one sample in a study of OX40 agonist ivuxolimab in advanced cancers. Sequencing used immunoSEQ multiplex PCR; TCRdb keeps in-frame clones, though not all of them. The top ten clones hold roughly 4% of a sample with roughly 70,000 clones, around 84% of them seen once. The sequencing here drew on CD4+ or CD8+ T cells sorted from blood, taken in a trial of the OX40 agonist ivuxolimab. Receptor source: an adult with an advanced solid tumor such as melanoma, head and neck, liver or kidney cancer. Each CDR3 is given with its conserved first and last residue. The D gene is left open where the match is weak. Clone size, where shown, is once, few, many, or a class for clones that have expanded.

j_call v_call clone_size d_call cdr3_aa cdr3_nt
TRBJ2-1 TRBV7-7 NA NA CASSLAGRGDNEQFF TGTGCCAGCAGCTTAGCGGGGAGGGGGGACAATGAGCAGTTCTTC
TRBJ2-3 TRBV7-9 NA NA CASSPKDTQYF TGTGCCAGCAGCCCGAAAGATACGCAGTATTTT
TRBJ2-3 TRBV29-1 NA NA CSVTENTDTQYF TGCAGCGTCACGGAGAACACAGATACGCAGTATTTT
TRBJ2-7 TRBV7-8 NA TRBD1 CASSHGQGAGEQYF TGTGCCAGCAGCCACGGACAGGGGGCTGGCGAGCAGTACTTC
TRBJ2-5 TRBV6-6 NA NA CASGRRQRETQYF TGTGCCAGCGGACGTCGACAGAGAGAGACCCAGTACTTC
TRBJ2-7 TRBV2 NA TRBD2 CASSRAGGAYEQYF TGTGCCAGCAGTCGAGCGGGAGGAGCCTACGAGCAGTACTTC
TRBJ2-7 TRBV30 NA NA CAWSAGRHSYEQYF TGTGCCTGGAGTGCTGGACGTCACTCCTACGAGCAGTACTTC
TRBJ2-7 TRBV19 NA NA CASSPSPGPQYF TGTGCCAGTAGTCCGTCCCCGGGCCCCCAGTACTTC
TRBJ2-3 TRBV15 NA TRBD2 CATSRVLAGAFTDTQYF TGTGCCACCAGCAGAGTTCTAGCGGGAGCGTTCACAGATACGCAGTATTTT
TRBJ1-1 TRBV5-1 NA NA CASRDQSTEAFF TGCGCCAGCAGAGATCAGAGCACTGAAGCTTTCTTT
TRBJ1-5 TRBV4-3 NA NA CASSQVASYNQPQHF TGCGCCAGCAGCCAAGTGGCCAGCTACAATCAGCCCCAGCATTTT
TRBJ1-5 TRBV14 NA NA CASSPRGPYSNQPQHF TGTGCCAGCAGCCCTAGGGGACCTTATAGCAATCAGCCCCAGCATTTT
TRBJ2-7 TRBV4-1 NA NA CASSQSDKGSGGTEQYF TGCGCCAGCAGCCAATCGGATAAGGGGTCGGGCGGAACAGAGCAGTACTTC
TRBJ2-2 TRBV6-5 NA TRBD1 CASEQGRATGELFF TGTGCCAGCGAACAGGGGAGAGCCACCGGGGAGCTGTTTTTT
TRBJ2-2 TRBV5-1 NA NA CASSLEIGSSITGELFF TGCGCCAGCAGCCTGGAAATTGGGTCTAGCATTACCGGGGAGCTGTTTTTT
TRBJ1-5 TRBV11-3 NA TRBD1 CASSLPGQGDQPQHF TGTGCCAGCAGCTTGCCCGGACAGGGTGATCAGCCCCAGCATTTT
TRBJ1-5 TRBV19 NA TRBD1 CASSIEVVTGAPPNQPQHF TGTGCCAGTAGTATAGAGGTGGTGACAGGGGCGCCCCCCAATCAGCCCCAGCATTTT
TRBJ1-4 TRBV6-1 NA NA CASINRPATNEKLFF TGTGCCAGCATAAACAGACCTGCAACTAATGAAAAACTGTTTTTT
TRBJ2-5 TRBV18 NA TRBD1 CASSTGAQETQYF TGTGCCAGCTCTACAGGGGCCCAAGAGACCCAGTACTTC
TRBJ2-7 TRBV5-1 few TRBD1 CASSLATGTVIYEQYF TGCGCCAGCAGCTTGGCTACCGGGACAGTTATCTACGAGCAGTACTTC
TRBJ2-3 TRBV5-4 NA TRBD1 CASSLAGTGAHTQYF TGTGCCAGCAGCTTGGCGGGGACAGGGGCACATACGCAGTATTTT
TRBJ1-3 TRBV2 NA NA CASSRENTIYF TGTGCCAGCAGTCGAGAAAACACCATATATTTT
TRBJ1-3 TRBV6-4 NA TRBD1 CASSADRAPGNTIYF TGTGCCAGCAGTGCCGACAGGGCCCCAGGAAACACCATATATTTT
TRBJ2-7 TRBV23-1 NA NA CASSQCEGQDSFTYEQYF TGCGCCAGCAGTCAATGCGAGGGGCAGGACAGCTTCACCTACGAGCAGTACTTC
TRBJ2-1 TRBV14 NA NA CASRAGASGEQFF TGTGCCAGCAGAGCTGGGGCGTCCGGTGAGCAGTTCTTC
TRBJ2-1 TRBV6-1 NA NA CASSEMWGANEQFF TGTGCCAGCAGTGAAATGTGGGGGGCCAATGAGCAGTTCTTC
TRBJ2-7 TRBV28 NA NA CASSPRGGYEQYF TGTGCCAGCAGTCCCAGGGGCGGCTACGAGCAGTACTTC
TRBJ2-1 TRBV7-2 NA TRBD2 CASNQPGLAEGEQFF TGTGCCAGCAACCAGCCGGGACTAGCGGAGGGTGAGCAGTTCTTC
TRBJ1-1 TRBV18 NA NA CASSADGGVTEAFF TGTGCCAGCTCCGCTGACGGGGGTGTAACTGAAGCTTTCTTT
TRBJ2-3 TRBV19 NA NA CATKDSYSTDTQYF TGTGCCACCAAAGACAGCTATAGCACAGATACGCAGTATTTT
TRBJ2-1 TRBV15 NA NA CATSRRPASNEQFF TGTGCCACCAGCAGACGCCCCGCGAGTAATGAGCAGTTCTTC
TRBJ2-3 TRBV9 NA TRBD1 CASSPRDRERVGDTQYF TGTGCCAGCAGCCCGCGGGACAGGGAGAGGGTAGGGGATACGCAGTATTTT
TRBJ1-2 TRBV6-6 NA NA CASSQRPIMYGYTF TGTGCCAGCAGTCAACGACCGATAATGTATGGCTACACCTTC
TRBJ1-4 TRBV13 NA NA CASSYRQEGEKLFF TGTGCCAGCAGCTACCGACAGGAGGGAGAAAAACTGTTTTTT
TRBJ1-5 TRBV7-3 NA NA CASSLFHSQPQHF TGTGCCAGCAGCTTGTTTCATTCTCAGCCCCAGCATTTT
TRBJ2-5 TRBV11-2 NA NA CASNLVGQKETQYF TGTGCCAGCAACTTGGTGGGGCAGAAAGAGACCCAGTACTTC
TRBJ2-2 TRBV5-1 NA NA CASSRQPTVGGELFF TGCGCCAGCAGTCGGCAGCCAACCGTAGGCGGGGAGCTGTTTTTT
TRBJ1-4 TRBV10-3 NA NA CAIKPGTNEKLFF TGTGCCATCAAACCGGGGACTAATGAAAAACTGTTTTTT
TRBJ1-4 TRBV7-2 NA NA CASSLARTGPNEKLFF TGTGCCAGCAGCTTAGCGAGAACAGGGCCCAATGAAAAACTGTTTTTT
TRBJ2-3 TRBV5-6 NA NA CASSPLWGEEDTQYF TGTGCCAGCAGCCCATTATGGGGGGAGGAAGATACGCAGTATTTT
TRBJ2-3 TRBV9 NA NA CASSVGTQGRDTDTQYF TGTGCCAGCAGCGTAGGAACCCAGGGGCGGGACACAGATACGCAGTATTTT
TRBJ2-1 TRBV5-4 NA NA CASSLPGTTSYNEQFF TGTGCCAGCAGCTTACCCGGGACAACCTCCTACAATGAGCAGTTCTTC
TRBJ2-3 TRBV7-6 NA TRBD1 CASSPSVRGQDTQYF TGTGCCAGCAGCCCTTCGGTTAGGGGGCAGGATACGCAGTATTTT
TRBJ2-5 TRBV7-6 NA NA CASSLGGRHQETQYF TGTGCCAGCAGCTTAGGAGGACGGCACCAAGAGACCCAGTACTTC
TRBJ1-2 TRBV28 NA NA CASNRNYGYTF TGTGCCAGCAACAGGAACTATGGCTACACCTTC
TRBJ2-5 TRBV5-1 NA TRBD2 CASSTGTTRETQYF TGCGCCAGCAGCACGGGGACTACGCGGGAGACCCAGTACTTC
TRBJ2-3 TRBV27 NA NA CASSLALPPDTQYF TGTGCCAGCAGTTTAGCCCTACCACCAGATACGCAGTATTTT
TRBJ1-2 TRBV21-1 NA NA CASSNRDRGANYGYTF TGTGCCAGCAGCAACCGAGACAGGGGAGCTAACTATGGCTACACCTTC
TRBJ1-1 TRBV6-1 NA NA CASSGLGRLNTEAFF TGTGCCAGCAGTGGATTGGGCAGATTGAACACTGAAGCTTTCTTT
TRBJ1-5 TRBV6-6 NA NA CASTHSNQPQHF TGTGCCAGCACTCATAGCAATCAGCCCCAGCATTTT
TRBJ1-1 TRBV27 NA TRBD1 CASSLTGTGFFGAFF TGTGCCAGCAGTTTAACTGGGACAGGGTTCTTTGGAGCTTTCTTT
TRBJ1-2 TRBV10-3 NA NA CAISLPGGRTANTDGYTF TGTGCCATCAGCCTCCCCGGAGGGCGGACAGCGAATACCGATGGCTACACCTTC
TRBJ2-7 TRBV27 NA NA CASSPRVEGVGEQYF TGTGCCAGCAGTCCTAGGGTAGAGGGAGTGGGCGAGCAGTACTTC
TRBJ2-5 TRBV30 once TRBD2 CAWEGLAGQETQYF TGTGCCTGGGAGGGACTAGCGGGGCAAGAGACCCAGTACTTC
TRBJ2-2 TRBV2 NA TRBD1 CASSRDRNTGELFF TGTGCCAGCAGTCGGGACAGAAACACCGGGGAGCTGTTTTTT